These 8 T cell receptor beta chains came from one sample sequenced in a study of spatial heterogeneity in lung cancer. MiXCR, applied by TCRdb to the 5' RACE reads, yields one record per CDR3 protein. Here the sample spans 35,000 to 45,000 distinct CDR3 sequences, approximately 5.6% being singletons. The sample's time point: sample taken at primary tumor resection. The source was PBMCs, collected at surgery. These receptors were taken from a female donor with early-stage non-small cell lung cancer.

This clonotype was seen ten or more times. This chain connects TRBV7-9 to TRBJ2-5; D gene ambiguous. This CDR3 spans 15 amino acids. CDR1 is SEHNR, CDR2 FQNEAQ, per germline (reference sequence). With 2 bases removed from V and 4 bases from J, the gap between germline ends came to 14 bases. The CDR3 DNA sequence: TGTGCCAGCAGCTTACTGGTCGGTCCGGGAGAGACCCAGTACTTC. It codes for CASSLLVGPGETQYF.

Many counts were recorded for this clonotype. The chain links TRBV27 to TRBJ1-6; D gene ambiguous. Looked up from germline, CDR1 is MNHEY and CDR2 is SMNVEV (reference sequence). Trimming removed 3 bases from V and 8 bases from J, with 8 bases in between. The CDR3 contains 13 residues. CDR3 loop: CASSFGGHSPLHF. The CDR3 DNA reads TGTGCCAGCAGTTTCGGCGGCCATTCACCCCTCCACTTT.

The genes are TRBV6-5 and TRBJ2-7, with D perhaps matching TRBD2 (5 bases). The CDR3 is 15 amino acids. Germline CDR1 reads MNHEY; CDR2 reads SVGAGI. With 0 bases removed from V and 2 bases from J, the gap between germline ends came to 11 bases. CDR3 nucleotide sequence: TGTGCCAGCAGTTACTCCCCCGGGGAAGCCTACGAGCAGTACTTC. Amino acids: CASSYSPGEAYEQYF.

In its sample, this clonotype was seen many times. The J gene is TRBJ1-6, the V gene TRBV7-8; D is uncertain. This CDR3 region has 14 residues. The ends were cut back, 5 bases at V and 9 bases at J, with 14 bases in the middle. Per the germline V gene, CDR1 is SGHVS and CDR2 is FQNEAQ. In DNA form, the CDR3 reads TGTGCCAGCAGCCCGATTGGGCTGGGTTCACCCCTCCACTTT. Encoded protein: CASSPIGLGSPLHF.

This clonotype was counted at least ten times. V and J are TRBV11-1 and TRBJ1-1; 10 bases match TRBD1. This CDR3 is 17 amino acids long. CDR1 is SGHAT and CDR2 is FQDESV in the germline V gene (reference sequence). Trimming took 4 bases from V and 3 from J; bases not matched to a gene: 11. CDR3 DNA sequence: TGTGCCAGCAGCTACCCCCAGGACAGGGGGACGTACACTGAAGCTTTCTTT. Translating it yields CASSYPQDRGTYTEAFF. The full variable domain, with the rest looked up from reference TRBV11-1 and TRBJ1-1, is EAEVAQSPRYKITEKSQAVAFWCDPISGHATLYWYRQILGQGPELLVQFQDESVVDDSQLPKDRFSAERLKGVDSTLKIQPAELGDSAMYLCASSYPQDRGTYTEAFFGQGTRLTVV.

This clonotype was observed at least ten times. The CDR3 region is CASSLRGGAEEQYF. The CDR3 DNA follows: TGTGCCAGCAGTTTACGCGGGGGGGCGGAGGAGCAGTACTTC. The chain joins TRBV28 to TRBJ2-7; 9 positions match TRBD2. V lost 2 bases, J lost 7 bases, and 6 bases stayed unmatched. Per the germline V gene, CDR1 is MDHEN and CDR2 is SYDVKM. The CDR3 has 14 residues.

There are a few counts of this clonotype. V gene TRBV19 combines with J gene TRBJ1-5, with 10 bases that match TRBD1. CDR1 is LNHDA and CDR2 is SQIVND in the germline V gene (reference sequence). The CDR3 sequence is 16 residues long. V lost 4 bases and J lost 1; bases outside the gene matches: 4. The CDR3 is CASSTRDRGSNQPQHF. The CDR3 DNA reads TGTGCCAGTAGTACACGGGACAGGGGAAGCAATCAGCCCCAGCATTTT.

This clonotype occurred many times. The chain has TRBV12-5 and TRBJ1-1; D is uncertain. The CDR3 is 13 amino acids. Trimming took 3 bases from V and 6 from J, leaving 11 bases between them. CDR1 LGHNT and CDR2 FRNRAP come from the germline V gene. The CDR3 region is CASGFNMAAEAFF. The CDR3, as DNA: TGTGCTAGTGGTTTTAATATGGCAGCTGAAGCTTTCTTT.